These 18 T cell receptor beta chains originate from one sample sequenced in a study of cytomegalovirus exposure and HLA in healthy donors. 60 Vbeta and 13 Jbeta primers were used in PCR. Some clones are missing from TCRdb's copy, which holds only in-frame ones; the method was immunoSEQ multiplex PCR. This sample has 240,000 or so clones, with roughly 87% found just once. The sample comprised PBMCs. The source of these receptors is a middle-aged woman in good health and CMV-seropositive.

CDR3 nucleotide sequence: TGTGCCAGCAGCGGGAGGGACTACGAGACCCAGTACTTC. Protein: CASSGRDYETQYF. The chain carries TRBV5-4 and TRBJ2-5, with 7 bases identical to TRBD2. Unmatched junction bases numbered 5, after V lost 4 bases and J lost 5 bases. Germline CDR1 and CDR2: SGHNT and YYREEE (reference sequence). The length of the CDR3 is 13 residues.

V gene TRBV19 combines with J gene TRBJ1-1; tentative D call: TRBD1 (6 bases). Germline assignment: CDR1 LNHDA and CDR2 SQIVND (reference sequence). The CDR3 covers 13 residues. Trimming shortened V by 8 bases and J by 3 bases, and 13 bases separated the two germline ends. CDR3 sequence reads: CASATGLDTEAFF. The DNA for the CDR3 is TGTGCCAGTGCAACAGGGTTGGACACTGAAGCTTTCTTT.

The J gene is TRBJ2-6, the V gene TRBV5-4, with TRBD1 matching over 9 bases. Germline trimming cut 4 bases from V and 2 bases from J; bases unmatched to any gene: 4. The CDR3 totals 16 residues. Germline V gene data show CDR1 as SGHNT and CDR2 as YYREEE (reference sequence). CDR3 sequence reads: CASSPRQGAGANVLTF. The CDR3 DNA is TGTGCCAGCAGCCCACGACAGGGGGCTGGGGCCAACGTCCTGACTTTC.

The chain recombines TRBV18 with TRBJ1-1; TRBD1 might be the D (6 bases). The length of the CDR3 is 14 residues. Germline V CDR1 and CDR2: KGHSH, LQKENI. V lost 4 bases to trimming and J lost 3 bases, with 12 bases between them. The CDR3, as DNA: TGTGCCAGCTCACGTTCGGGACACGACACTGAAGCTTTCTTT. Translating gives CASSRSGHDTEAFF.

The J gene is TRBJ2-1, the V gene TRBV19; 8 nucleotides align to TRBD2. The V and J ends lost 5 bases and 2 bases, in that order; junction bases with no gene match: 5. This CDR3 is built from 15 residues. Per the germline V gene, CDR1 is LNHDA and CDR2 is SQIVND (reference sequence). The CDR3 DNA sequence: TGTGCCAGTAGTCCCGGGGGACTAGCCTACAATGAGCAGTTCTTC. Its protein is CASSPGGLAYNEQFF.

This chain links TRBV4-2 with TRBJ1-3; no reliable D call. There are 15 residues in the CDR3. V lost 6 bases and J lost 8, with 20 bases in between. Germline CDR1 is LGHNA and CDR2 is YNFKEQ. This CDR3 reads CASRKEDTVVDTIYF. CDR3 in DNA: TGTGCCAGCAGGAAAGAAGACACAGTGGTAGACACCATATATTTT.

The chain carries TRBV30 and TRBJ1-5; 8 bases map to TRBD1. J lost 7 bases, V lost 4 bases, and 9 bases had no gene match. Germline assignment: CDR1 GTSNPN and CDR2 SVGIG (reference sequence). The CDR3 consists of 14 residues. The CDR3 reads CAWNPGQGGQPQHF. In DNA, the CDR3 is TGTGCCTGGAACCCCGGACAGGGTGGGCAGCCCCAGCATTTT.

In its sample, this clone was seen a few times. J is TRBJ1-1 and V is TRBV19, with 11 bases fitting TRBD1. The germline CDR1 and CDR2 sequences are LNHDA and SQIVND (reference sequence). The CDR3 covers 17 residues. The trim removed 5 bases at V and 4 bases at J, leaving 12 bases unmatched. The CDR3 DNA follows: TGTGCCAGTAGTGGCCCGGGACAGGGGGGTATCATCACTGAAGCTTTCTTT. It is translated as CASSGPGQGGIITEAFF.

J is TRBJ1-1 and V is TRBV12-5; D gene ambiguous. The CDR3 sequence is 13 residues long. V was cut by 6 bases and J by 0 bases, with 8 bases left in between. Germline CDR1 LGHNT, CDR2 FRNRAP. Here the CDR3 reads CASGPSLNTEAFF. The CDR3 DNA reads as TGTGCTAGTGGCCCTAGTCTGAACACTGAAGCTTTCTTT.

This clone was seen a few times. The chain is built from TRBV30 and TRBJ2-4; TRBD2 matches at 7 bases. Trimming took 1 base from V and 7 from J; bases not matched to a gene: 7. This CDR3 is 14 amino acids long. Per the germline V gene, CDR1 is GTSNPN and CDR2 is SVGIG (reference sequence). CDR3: CAWSAGGGRNIQYF. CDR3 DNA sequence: TGTGCCTGGAGTGCGGGCGGGGGACGGAACATTCAGTACTTC. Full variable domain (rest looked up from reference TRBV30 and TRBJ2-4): SQTIHQWPATLVQPVGSPLSLECTVEGTSNPNLYWYRQAAGRGLQLLFYSVGIGQISSEVPQNLSASRPQDRQFILSSKKLLLSDSGFYLCAWSAGGGRNIQYFGAGTRLSVL.

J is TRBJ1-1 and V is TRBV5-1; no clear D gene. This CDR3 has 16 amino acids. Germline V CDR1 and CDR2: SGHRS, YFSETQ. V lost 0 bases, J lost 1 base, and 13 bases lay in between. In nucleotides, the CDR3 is TGCGCCAGCAGCTTGGCCTATGAGGGATCGAACACTGAAGCTTTCTTT. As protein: CASSLAYEGSNTEAFF. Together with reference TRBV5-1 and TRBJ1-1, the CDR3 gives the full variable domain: KAGVTQTPRYLIKTRGQQVTLSCSPISGHRSVSWYQQTPGQGLQFLFEYFSETQRNKGNFPGRFSGRQFSNSRSEMNVSTLELGDSALYLCASSLAYEGSNTEAFFGQGTRLTVV.

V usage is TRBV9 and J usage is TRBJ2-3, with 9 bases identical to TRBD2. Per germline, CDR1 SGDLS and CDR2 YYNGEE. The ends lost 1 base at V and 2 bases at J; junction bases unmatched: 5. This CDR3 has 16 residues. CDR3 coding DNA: TGTGCCAGCAGCGTAATAGCGGGGGCCTCCACAGATACGCAGTATTTT. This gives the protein CASSVIAGASTDTQYF.

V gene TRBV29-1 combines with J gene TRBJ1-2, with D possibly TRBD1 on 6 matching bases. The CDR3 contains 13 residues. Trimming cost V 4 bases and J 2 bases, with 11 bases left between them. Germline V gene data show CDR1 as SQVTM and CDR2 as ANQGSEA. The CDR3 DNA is TGCAGCGTTGCTAGGACAGCCAACTATGGCTACACCTTC. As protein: CSVARTANYGYTF.

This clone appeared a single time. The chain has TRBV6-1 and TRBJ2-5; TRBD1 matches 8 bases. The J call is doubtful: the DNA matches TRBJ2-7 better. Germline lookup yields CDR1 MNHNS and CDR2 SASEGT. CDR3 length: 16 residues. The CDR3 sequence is CASSEPGQGSGNEQYF. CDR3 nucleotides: TGTGCCAGCAGTGAACCCGGACAGGGTTCTGGAAACGAGCAGTACTTC.

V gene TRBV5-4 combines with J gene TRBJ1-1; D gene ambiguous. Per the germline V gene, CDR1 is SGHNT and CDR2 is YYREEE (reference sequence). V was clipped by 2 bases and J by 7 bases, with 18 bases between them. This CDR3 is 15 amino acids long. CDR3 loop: CASSFAAREPSEAFF. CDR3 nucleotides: TGTGCCAGCAGCTTCGCGGCCCGGGAACCGAGTGAAGCTTTCTTT.

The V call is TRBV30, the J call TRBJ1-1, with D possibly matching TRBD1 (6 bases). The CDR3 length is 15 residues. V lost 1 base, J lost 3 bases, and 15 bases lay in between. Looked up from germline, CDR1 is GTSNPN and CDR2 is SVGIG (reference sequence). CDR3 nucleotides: TGTGCCTGGAGTGCACTCCGGACAGCCTACACTGAAGCTTTCTTT. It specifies CAWSALRTAYTEAFF.

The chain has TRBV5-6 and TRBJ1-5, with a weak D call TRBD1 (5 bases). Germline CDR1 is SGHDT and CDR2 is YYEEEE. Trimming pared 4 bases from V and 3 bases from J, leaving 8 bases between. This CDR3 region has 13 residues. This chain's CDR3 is CASSGGYNQPQHF. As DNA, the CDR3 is TGTGCCAGCAGCGGGGGGTACAATCAGCCCCAGCATTTT.

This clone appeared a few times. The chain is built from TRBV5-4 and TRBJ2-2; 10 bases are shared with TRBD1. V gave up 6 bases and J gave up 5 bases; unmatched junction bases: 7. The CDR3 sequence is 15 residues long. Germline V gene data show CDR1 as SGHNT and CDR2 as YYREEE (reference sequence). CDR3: CASTSGTGETGELFF. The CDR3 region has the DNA TGTGCCAGCACCTCCGGGACAGGGGAAACCGGGGAGCTGTTTTTT. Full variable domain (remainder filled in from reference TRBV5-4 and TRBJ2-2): ETGVTQSPTHLIKTRGQQVTLRCSSQSGHNTVSWYQQALGQGPQFIFQYYREEENGRGNFPPRFSGLQFPNYSSELNVNALELDDSALYLCASTSGTGETGELFFGEGSRLTVL.